The source of this T cell receptor beta chain is a study of control samples from healthy donors and cancer patients. Germline CDR1 reads GTSNPN; CDR2 reads SVGIG (reference sequence). The CDR3 is 14 residues long. The V gene lost 2 bases and the J gene lost 0 bases, with 7 bases spanning the gap. Clones were read by immunoSEQ multiplex PCR, and TCRdb kept only the in-frame ones, dropping some. The sample records about 55,000 clones, around 95% being singletons. V is TRBV30 and J is TRBJ2-2, with D perhaps TRBD1 or TRBD2 (6 bases each). Sequenced sample: blood. The TCR comes from a woman in her twenties or thirties in good health. The CDR3 here is CAWSRGANTGELFF. CDR3 DNA: TGTGCCTGGAGTAGGGGGGCGAACACCGGGGAGCTGTTTTTT.